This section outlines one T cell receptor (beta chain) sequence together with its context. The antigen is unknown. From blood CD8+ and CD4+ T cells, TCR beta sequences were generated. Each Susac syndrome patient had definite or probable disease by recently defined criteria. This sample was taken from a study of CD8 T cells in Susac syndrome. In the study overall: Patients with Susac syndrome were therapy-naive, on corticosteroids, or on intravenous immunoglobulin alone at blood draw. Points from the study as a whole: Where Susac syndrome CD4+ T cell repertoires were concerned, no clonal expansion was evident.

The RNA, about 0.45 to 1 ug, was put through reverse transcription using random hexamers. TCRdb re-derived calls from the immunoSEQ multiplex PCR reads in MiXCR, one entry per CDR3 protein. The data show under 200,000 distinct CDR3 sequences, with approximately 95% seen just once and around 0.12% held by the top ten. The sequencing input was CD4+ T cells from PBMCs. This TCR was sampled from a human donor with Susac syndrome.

The CDR3 loop is CASSLAGTDGYTF. The CDR3 nucleotides read TGTGCCAGCAGCTTGGCCGGGACCGATGGCTACACCTTC. The genes are TRBV5-6 and TRBJ1-2, with TRBD1 as a possible D gene (5 bases). CDR1 is SGHDT and CDR2 is YYEEEE in the germline V gene. V gave up 0 bases and J gave up 6 bases, with 9 bases separating them. This CDR3 region has 13 residues. Together with reference TRBV5-6 and TRBJ1-2, the CDR3 gives the full variable domain: DAGVTQSPTHLIKTRGQQVTLRCSPKSGHDTVSWYQQALGQGPQFIFQYYEEEERQRGNFPDRFSGHQFPNYSSELNVNALLLGDSALYLCASSLAGTDGYTFGSGTRLTVV.